This T cell receptor beta chain was profiled in a study of OX40 agonist ivuxolimab in advanced cancers. Overall study: All patients had ivuxolimab intravenously every 2 weeks at 0.01 to 10 mg/kg. Dose-escalation patients were diagnosed with hepatocellular carcinoma, melanoma, renal cell cancer or head and neck cancer.

The table lists this clone with a count of one. The method was immunoSEQ multiplex PCR; TCRdb's version includes in-frame clones alone and lacks a portion of them. The sample yields 52,000 or so clones, about 88% seen once. The V gene lost 3 bases and the J gene lost 2 bases, with 11 bases spanning the gap. This CDR3 has 14 residues. The germline V gene has CDR1 MNHNS and CDR2 SASEGT. This specimen consisted of CD4+ or CD8+ T cells sorted from blood, obtained in a trial of the OX40 agonist ivuxolimab. The TCR originated in an adult with an advanced solid tumor such as melanoma, head and neck, liver or kidney cancer. This chain joins TRBV6-1 and TRBJ2-7; no firm D call. The CDR3 sequence: CASSEVQRTYEQYF. The CDR3, as DNA: TGTGCCAGCAGTGAGGTGCAGAGGACCTACGAGCAGTACTTC.